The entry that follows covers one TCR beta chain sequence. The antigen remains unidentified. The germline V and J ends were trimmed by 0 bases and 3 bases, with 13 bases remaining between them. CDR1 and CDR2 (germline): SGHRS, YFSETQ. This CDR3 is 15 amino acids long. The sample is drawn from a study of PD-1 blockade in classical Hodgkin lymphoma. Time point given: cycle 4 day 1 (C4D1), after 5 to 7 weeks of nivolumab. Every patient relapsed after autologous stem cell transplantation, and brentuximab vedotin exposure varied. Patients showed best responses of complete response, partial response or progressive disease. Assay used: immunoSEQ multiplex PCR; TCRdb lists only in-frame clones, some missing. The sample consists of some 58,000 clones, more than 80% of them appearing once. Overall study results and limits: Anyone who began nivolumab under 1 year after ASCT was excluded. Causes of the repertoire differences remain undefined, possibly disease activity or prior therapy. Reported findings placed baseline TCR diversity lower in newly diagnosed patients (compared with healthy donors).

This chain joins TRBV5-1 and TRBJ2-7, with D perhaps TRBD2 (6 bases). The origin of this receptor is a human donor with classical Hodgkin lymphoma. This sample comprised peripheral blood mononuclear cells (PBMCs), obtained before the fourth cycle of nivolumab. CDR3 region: CASSLAAGSHYEQYF. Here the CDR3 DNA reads TGCGCCAGCAGCTTGGCCGCGGGATCCCACTACGAGCAGTACTTC. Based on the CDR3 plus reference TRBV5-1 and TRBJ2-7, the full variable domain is KAGVTQTPRYLIKTRGQQVTLSCSPISGHRSVSWYQQTPGQGLQFLFEYFSETQRNKGNFPGRFSGRQFSNSRSEMNVSTLELGDSALYLCASSLAAGSHYEQYFGPGTRLTVT.